This T cell receptor beta chain originates from a study of shared clonotypes between healthy human individuals. The method was immunoSEQ multiplex PCR; TCRdb's version includes in-frame clones alone and lacks a portion of them. The sample has around 2.1 million clones, almost 96% seen once; the top ten hold more than 0.1%. Study conclusions and caveats: The sole specimen, blood, was sampled, and tissue repertoires likely differ.

Note on this clone: What it recognizes is unknown.

The V and J ends lost 2 bases and 5 bases respectively, with 15 bases between them. Germline-derived CDR1 and CDR2 are SGHNT and YENEEA. This CDR3 has 15 amino acids. Input material: naive CD4+ T cells sorted from blood. Subset defined: CD45RA+ positively selected. The rearrangement joins TRBV11-3 to TRBJ2-5, with D perhaps matching TRBD1 (7 bases). This receptor was identified in a man between 18 and 35 years old in good health. The CDR3 sequence is CASSLSAGGIETQYF. The CDR3 region has the DNA TGTGCCAGCAGCTTATCAGCAGGGGGGATTGAGACCCAGTACTTC.